This TCR beta chain is from a study of read filtering for tumor transcriptome and immune sequencing. Across the study: By R-ISS, stages I, II and III held approximately 8, 16 and 7 patients. General study findings and limits: In IR-seq, single-read clonotypes were roughly 80% of clonotypes but around 3.2% of reads.

This library used roughly 0.4 ug RNA and molecular barcoded adaptors spanning alpha/delta and beta/gamma chains. One entry per CDR3 protein, called by TCRdb with MiXCR from the reads. The sample has 50,000 to 65,000 distinct CDR3 sequences; roughly an eighth are singletons. At the time of active disease, bone marrow was collected from every patient. This clonotype was counted a few times. Its matching antigen is unknown. The CDR3 has 15 amino acids. Germline assignment: CDR1 SNHLY and CDR2 FYNNEI. The J segment lost 3 bases and the V segment lost 6 bases, leaving 8 bases of the junction unmatched. The sample consisted of a population of CD138-negative cells sorted from bone marrow. This sequence was found in a donor over 35 with multiple myeloma. The chain carries TRBV2 and TRBJ1-5; 7 bases map to TRBD1. The CDR3 region has the DNA TGTGCCAGCAGCCTCCGGACAGGCCTCAATCAGCCCCAGCATTTT. Protein: CASSLRTGLNQPQHF.